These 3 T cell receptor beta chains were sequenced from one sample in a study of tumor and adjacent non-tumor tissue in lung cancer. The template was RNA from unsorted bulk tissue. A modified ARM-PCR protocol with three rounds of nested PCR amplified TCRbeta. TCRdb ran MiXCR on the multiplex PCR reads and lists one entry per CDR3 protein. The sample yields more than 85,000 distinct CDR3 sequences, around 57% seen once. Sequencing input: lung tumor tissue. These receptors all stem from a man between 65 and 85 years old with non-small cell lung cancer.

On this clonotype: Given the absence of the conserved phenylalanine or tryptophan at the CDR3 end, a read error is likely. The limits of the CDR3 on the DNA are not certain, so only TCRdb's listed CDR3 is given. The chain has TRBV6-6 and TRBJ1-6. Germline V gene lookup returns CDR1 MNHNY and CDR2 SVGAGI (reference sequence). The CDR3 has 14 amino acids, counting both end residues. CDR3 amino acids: CASQWGSGGSPIHV.

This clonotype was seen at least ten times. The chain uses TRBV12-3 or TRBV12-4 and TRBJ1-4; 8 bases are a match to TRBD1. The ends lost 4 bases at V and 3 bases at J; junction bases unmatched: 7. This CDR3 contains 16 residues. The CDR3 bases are TGTGCCAGCAGTTCCCTCCAGACAGGGGCTAATGAAAAACTGTTTTTT. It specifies CASSSLQTGANEKLFF.

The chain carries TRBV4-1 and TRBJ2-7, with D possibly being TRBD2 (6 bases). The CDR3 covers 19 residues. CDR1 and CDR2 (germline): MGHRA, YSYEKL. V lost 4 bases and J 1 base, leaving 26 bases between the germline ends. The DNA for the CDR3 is TGCGCCAGCAGCCGAGACAATGGATGGCGAATGGCGGGATCCTACGAGCAGTACTTC. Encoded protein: CASSRDNGWRMAGSYEQYF.